A selection of T cell receptor beta chains follows, all from one sample in a study of T cells in Graves' hyperthyroidism and ophthalmopathy. TCRdb reprocessed the multiplex PCR reads via MiXCR and lists one record per CDR3 protein. The sample carries 350,000 to 400,000 distinct CDR3 sequences, about 18% recorded once. The material sequenced was blood. All receptors derive from a woman younger than 35 with Graves' hyperthyroidism. The CDR3 runs from the conserved cysteine through the conserved F or W. The D gene is left open where the match is weak. Clone size appears in some rows only: once, few, many, or a class for an expanded clone.

abundance	d_gene	v_gene	j_gene	CDR3nt	CDR3aa
many	-	TRBV20-1	TRBJ2-5	TGCAGTGCTAGAGACACCCCCGGGGATTCGGAGACCCAGTACTTC	CSARDTPGDSETQYF
many	-	TRBV6-1	TRBJ1-2	TGTGCCAGCAGTGAAGCATCCGGGCTTGACTATGGCTACACCTTC	CASSEASGLDYGYTF
many	-	TRBV2	TRBJ2-4	TGTGCCAGCAGTGAAATGTGGGGACTAGCCAAAAACATTCAGTACTTC	CASSEMWGLAKNIQYF
many	-	TRBV5-1	TRBJ1-5	TGCGCCAGCAGCTGGTCCGGTGGCGGTCAGCCCCAGCATTTT	CASSWSGGGQPQHF
-	-	TRBV6-1	TRBJ2-5	TGTGCCAGCAGGCTGGACAGCTTACAAGAGACCCAGTACTTC	CASRLDSLQETQYF
many	TRBD1	TRBV28	TRBJ2-4	TGTGCCAGCAGCCGGACAGGGACAGGCATTCAGTACTTC	CASSRTGTGIQYF
many	-	TRBV5-1	TRBJ2-5	TGCGCCAGCAGCTCAGGGGACGCATTGAAGACCCAGTACTTC	CASSSGDALKTQYF
-	-	TRBV20-1	TRBJ1-4	TGCAGTGCTAGAGGGGGACCTAATGAAAAACTGTTTTTT	CSARGGPNEKLFF
-	-	TRBV24-1	TRBJ1-5	TGTGCCACGGCCGGGACGAACAGTCAGCCCCAGCATTTT	CATAGTNSQPQHF
many	-	TRBV10-3	TRBJ2-5	TGTGCCATCAGCGGCGACGGGGGCCGGGAGACCCAGTACTTC	CAISGDGGRETQYF
many	-	TRBV9	TRBJ1-2	TGTGCCAGCAGCGTAGAGGGGAACTATGGCTACACCTTC	CASSVEGNYGYTF
many	TRBD1	TRBV19	TRBJ1-5	TGTGCCAGTAGTACCTCCGGGACAGGGGGTCAGCCCCAGCATTTT	CASSTSGTGGQPQHF
-	-	TRBV6-1	TRBJ1-2	TGTGCCAGCAGCCCGACCAACAGGCCGGGAACTAACTATGGCTACACCTTC	CASSPTNRPGTNYGYTF
many	-	TRBV29-1	TRBJ1-2	TGCAGCGTTGAAGAACACGGTTATGGCTACACCTTC	CSVEEHGYGYTF